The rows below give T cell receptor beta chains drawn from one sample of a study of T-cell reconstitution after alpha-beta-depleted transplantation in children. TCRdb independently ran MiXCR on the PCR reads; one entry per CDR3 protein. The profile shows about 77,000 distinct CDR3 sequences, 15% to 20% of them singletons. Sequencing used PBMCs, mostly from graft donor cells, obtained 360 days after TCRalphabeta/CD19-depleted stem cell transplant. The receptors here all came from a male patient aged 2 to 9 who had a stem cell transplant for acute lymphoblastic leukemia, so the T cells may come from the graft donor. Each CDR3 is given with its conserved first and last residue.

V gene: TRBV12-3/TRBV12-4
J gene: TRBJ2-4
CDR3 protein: CASSLGSIPWDIQYF

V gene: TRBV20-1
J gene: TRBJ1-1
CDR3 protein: CSARGASVLKAFF

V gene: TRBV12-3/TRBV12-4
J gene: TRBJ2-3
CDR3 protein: CASTQEWATQYF

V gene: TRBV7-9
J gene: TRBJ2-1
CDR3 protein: CASSLEGAIYNEQFF

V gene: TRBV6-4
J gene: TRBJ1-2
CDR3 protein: CASSDSGRPLYGYTF

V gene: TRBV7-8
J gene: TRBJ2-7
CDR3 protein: CASSPRQRDSYEQYF

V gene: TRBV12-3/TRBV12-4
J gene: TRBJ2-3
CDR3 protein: CASSLWRGAPLADTQYF

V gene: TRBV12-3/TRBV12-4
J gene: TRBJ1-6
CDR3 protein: CASSLGTGNSPLHF

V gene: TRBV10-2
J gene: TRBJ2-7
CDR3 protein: CASTRDREYEQYF

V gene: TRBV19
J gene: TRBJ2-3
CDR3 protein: CASSRGQFTDTQYF

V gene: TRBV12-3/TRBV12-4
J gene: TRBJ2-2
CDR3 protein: CASSLCASGRCTGELFF

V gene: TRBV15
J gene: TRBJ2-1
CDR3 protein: CATSRDAWRDEQFF

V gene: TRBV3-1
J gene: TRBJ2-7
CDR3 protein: CASSHHGTSGEQYF

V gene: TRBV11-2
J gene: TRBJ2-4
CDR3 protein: CASSLGPTWGSKNIQYF

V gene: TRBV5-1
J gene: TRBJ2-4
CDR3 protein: CASSQGLLLADKNIQYF

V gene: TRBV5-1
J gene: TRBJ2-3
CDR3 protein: CASSILSPGLSTDTQYF

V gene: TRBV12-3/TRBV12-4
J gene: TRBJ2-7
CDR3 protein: CASSPRGQGGYEQYF

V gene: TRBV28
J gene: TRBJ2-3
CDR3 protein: CASRPAGVPDTQYF

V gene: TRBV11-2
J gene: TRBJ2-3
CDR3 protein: CASSLVRAGDTQYF

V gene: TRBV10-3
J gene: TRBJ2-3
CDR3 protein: CAISDFASGRSDTQYF

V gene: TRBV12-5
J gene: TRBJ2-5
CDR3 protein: CASGQRAGETQYF

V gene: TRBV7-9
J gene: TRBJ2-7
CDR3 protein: CASSRERGDYEQYF

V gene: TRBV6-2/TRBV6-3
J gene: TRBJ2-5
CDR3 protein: CASSYLGERETQYF

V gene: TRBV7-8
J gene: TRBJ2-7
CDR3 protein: CASSPRTAVLHEQYF

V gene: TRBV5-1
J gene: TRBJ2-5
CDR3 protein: CASRQLGLNQETQYF

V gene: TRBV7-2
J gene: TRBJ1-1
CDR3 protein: CASSLVGLLTNTEAFF

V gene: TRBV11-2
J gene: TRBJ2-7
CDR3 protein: CASSHLPRGGGVEQYF

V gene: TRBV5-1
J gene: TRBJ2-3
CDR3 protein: CASRLAVRADTQYF

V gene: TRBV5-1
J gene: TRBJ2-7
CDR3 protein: CASSAGTTSYEQYF

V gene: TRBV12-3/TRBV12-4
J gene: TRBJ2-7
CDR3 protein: CASSLRSGSHYEQYF

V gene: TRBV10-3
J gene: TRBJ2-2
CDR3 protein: CAICPSGGGELFF

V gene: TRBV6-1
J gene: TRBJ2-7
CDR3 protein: CASSEAGGGSYEQYF

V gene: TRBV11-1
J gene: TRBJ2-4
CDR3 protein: CASSPIPGQLAKNIQYF

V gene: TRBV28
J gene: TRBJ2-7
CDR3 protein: CATATGTGRPEQYF

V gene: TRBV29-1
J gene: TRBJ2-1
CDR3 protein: CSGSGRAYNEQFF

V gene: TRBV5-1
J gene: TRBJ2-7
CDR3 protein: CASSTDGPSLGEQYF

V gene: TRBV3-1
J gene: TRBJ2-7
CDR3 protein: CASSQRGRNYEQYF

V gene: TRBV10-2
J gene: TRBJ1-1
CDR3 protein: CASRNGRGAFF

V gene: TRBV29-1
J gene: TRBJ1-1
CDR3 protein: CSVVQGISMNTEAFF

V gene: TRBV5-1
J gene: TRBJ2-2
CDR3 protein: CASSRLAGETGELFF

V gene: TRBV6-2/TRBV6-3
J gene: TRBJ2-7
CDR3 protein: CASSYPYYEQYF

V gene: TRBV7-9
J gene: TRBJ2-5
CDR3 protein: CASSYLRGRIETQYF

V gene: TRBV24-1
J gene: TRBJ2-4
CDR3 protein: CATSDHPRVSAKNIQYF

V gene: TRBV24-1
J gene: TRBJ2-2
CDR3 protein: CATRESNTGELFF

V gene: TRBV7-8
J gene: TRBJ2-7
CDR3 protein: CASSIGTALPYEQYF